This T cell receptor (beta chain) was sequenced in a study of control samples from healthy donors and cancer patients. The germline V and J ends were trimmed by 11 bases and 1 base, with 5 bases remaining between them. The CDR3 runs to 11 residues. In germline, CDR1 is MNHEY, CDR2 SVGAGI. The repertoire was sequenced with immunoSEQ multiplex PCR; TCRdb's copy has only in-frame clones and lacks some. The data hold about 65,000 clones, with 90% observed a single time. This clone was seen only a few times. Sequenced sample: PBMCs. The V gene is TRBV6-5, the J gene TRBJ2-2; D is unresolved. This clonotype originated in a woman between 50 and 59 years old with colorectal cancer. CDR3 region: CALGNTGELFF. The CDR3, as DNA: TGTGCCCTCGGGAACACCGGGGAGCTGTTTTTT.